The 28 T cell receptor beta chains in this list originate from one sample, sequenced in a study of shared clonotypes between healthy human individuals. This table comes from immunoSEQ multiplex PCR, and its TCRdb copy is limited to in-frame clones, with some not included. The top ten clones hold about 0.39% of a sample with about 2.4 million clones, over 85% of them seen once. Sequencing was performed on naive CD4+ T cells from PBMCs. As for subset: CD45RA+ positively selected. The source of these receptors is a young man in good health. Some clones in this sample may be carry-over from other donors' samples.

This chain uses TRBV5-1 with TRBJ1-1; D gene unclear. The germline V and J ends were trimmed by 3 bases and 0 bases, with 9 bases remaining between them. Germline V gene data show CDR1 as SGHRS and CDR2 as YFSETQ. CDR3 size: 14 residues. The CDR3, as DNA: TGCGCCAGCAGCTCGACCAACATGAACACTGAAGCTTTCTTT. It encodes CASSSTNMNTEAFF. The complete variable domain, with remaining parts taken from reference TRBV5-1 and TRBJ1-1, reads KAGVTQTPRYLIKTRGQQVTLSCSPISGHRSVSWYQQTPGQGLQFLFEYFSETQRNKGNFPGRFSGRQFSNSRSEMNVSTLELGDSALYLCASSSTNMNTEAFFGQGTRLTVV.

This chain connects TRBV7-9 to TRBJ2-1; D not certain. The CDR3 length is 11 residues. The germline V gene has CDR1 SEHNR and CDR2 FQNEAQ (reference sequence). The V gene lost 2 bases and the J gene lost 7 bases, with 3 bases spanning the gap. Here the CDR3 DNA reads TGTGCCAGCAGCTTACGGAATGAGCAGTTCTTC. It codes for CASSLRNEQFF.

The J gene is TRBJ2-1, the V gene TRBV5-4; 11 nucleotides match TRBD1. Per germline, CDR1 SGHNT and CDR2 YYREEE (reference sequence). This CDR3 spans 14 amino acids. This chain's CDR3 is CGTARGQGAGEQFF. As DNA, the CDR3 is TGTGGCACAGCAAGAGGACAGGGGGCGGGTGAGCAGTTCTTC.

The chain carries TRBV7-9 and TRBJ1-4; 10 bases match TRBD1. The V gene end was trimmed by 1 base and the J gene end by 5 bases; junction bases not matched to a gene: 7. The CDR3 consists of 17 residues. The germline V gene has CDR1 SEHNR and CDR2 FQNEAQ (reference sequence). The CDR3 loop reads CASSLGVGTGENEKLFF. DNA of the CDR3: TGTGCCAGCAGCTTAGGTGTCGGGACAGGGGAGAATGAAAAACTGTTTTTT.

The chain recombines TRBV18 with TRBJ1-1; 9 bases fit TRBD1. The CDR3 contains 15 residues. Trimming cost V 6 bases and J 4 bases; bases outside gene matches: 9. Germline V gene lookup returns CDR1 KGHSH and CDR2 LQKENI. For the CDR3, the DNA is TGTGCCAGCTCGTCGACAGGGGGTACGAGCACTGAAGCTTTCTTT. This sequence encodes CASSSTGGTSTEAFF.

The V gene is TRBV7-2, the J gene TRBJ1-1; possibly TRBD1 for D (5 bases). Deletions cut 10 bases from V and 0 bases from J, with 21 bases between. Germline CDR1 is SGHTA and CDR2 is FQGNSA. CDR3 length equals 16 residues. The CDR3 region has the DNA TGTGCCACCACCCCGGGGGGGGTTAGGGTGAACACTGAAGCTTTCTTT. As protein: CATTPGGVRVNTEAFF.

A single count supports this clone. CDR3 amino acids: CASSGRDRVNNEQFF. The CDR3 bases are TGTGCCAGCAGCGGTCGGGACAGGGTTAACAATGAGCAGTTCTTC. V and J are TRBV21-1 and TRBJ2-1; the table names TRBD1, a call not compared with the DNA. TRBV21-1 is a pseudogene segment. CDR3 size: 15 residues.

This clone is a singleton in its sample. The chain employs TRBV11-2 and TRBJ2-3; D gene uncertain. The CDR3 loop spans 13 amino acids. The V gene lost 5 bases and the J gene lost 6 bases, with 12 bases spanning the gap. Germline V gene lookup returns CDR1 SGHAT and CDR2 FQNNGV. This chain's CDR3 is CASSQSFRDTQYF. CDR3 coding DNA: TGTGCCAGCAGCCAATCCTTCCGTGATACGCAGTATTTT.

For the CDR3, the DNA is TGCAGTGCTAGAGGTCGTGATGAGCAGTTCTTC. It translates to CSARGRDEQFF. The chain links TRBV20-1 to TRBJ2-1; D is undetermined. Trimming took off 1 base at V and 8 bases at J, with 6 bases between the two ends. Germline V lookup: CDR1 DFQATT, CDR2 SNEGSKA (reference sequence). The length of the CDR3 is 11 residues.

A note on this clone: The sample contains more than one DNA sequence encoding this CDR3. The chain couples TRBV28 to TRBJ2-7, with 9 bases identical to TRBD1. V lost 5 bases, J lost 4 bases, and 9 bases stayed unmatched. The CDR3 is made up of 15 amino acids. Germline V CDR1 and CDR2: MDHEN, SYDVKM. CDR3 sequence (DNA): TGTGCCAGCAGTCCGTCCGGGACAGGGCTTTACGAGCAGTACTTC. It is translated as CASSPSGTGLYEQYF.

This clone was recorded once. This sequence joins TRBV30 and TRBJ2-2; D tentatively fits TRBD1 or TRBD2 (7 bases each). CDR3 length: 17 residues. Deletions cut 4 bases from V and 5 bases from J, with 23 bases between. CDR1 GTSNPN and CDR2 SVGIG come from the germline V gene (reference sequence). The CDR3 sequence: CAWTPMRGRGQTGELFF. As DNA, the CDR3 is TGTGCCTGGACCCCCATGAGGGGGAGGGGGCAAACCGGGGAGCTGTTTTTT.

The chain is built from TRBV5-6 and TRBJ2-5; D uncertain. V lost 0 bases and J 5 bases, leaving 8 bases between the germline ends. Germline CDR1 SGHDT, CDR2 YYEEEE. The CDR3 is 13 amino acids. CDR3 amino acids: CASSLGRPETQYF. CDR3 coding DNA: TGTGCCAGCAGCTTGGGGCGGCCCGAGACCCAGTACTTC. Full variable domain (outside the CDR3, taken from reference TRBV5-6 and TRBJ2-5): DAGVTQSPTHLIKTRGQQVTLRCSPKSGHDTVSWYQQALGQGPQFIFQYYEEEERQRGNFPDRFSGHQFPNYSSELNVNALLLGDSALYLCASSLGRPETQYFGPGTRLLVL.

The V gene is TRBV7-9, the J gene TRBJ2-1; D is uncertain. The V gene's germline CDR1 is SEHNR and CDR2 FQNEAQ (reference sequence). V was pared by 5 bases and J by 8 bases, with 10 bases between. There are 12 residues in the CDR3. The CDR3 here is CASSHPGDEQFF. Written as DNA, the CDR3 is TGTGCCAGCAGCCATCCTGGGGATGAGCAGTTCTTC.

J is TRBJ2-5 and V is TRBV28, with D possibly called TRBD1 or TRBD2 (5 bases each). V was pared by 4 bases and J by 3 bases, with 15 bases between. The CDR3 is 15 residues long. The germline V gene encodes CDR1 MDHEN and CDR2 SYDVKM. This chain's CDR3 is CASSSWDVLKETQYF. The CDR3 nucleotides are TGTGCCAGCAGTTCGTGGGACGTCTTAAAAGAGACCCAGTACTTC.

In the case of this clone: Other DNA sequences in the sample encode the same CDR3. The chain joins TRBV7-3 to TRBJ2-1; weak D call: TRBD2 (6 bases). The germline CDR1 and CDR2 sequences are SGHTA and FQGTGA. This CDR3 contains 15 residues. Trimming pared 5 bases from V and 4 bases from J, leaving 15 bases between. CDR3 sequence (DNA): TGTGCCAGCAGCCCCCTTGGAGGGGTTTACAATGAGCAGTTCTTC. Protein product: CASSPLGGVYNEQFF.

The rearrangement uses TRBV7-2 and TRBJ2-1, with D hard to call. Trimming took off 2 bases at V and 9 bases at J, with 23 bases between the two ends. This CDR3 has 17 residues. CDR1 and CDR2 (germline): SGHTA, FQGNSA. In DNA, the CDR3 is TGTGCCAGCAGCTTAACTAAGGGTGTTTCGCGACTGAGTGAGCAGTTCTTC. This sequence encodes CASSLTKGVSRLSEQFF.

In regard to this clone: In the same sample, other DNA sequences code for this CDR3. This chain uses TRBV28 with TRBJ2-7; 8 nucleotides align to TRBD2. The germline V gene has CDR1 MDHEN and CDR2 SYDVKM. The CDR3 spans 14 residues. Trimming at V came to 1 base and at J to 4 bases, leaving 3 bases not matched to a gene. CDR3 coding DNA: TGTGCCAGCAGTTTATCGGCGGGGGGATACGAGCAGTACTTC. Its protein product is CASSLSAGGYEQYF.

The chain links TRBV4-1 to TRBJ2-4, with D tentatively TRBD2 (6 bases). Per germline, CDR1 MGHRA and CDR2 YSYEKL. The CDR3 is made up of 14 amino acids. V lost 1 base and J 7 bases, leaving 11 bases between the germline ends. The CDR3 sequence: CASSQGRGNNIQYF. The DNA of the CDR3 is TGCGCCAGCAGCCAAGGCCGGGGGAATAACATTCAGTACTTC.

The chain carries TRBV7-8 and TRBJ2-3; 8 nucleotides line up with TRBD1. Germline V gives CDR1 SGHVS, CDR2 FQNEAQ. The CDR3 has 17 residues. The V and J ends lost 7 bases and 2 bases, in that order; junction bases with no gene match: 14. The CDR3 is CASTNPQGVVHTDTQYF. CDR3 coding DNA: TGTGCCAGCACGAACCCACAGGGGGTAGTGCACACAGATACGCAGTATTTT. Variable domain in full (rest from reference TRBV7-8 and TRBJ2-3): GAGVSQSPRYKVAKRGQDVALRCDPISGHVSLFWYQQALGQGPEFLTYFQNEAQLDKSGLPSDRFFAERPEGSVSTLKIQRTQQEDSAVYLCASTNPQGVVHTDTQYFGPGTRLTVL.

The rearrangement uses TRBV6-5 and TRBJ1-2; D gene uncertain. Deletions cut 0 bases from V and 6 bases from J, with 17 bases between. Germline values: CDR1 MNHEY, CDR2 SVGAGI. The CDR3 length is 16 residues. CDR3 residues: CASSYSSTAGRDGYTF. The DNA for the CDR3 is TGTGCCAGCAGTTACTCGAGTACCGCCGGGAGGGATGGCTACACCTTC.

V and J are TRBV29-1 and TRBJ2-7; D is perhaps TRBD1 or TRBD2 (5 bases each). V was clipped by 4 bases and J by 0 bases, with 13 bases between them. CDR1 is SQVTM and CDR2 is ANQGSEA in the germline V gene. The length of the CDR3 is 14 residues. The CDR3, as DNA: TGCAGCGTTGCCCGGGACCTGAGCTCCTACGAGCAGTACTTC. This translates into CSVARDLSSYEQYF.

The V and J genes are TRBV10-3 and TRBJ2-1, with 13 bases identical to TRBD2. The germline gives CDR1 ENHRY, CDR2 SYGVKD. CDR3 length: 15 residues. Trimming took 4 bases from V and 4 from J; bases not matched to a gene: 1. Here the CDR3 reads CAISGTSGGYNEQFF. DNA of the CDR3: TGTGCCATCAGTGGGACTAGCGGGGGATACAATGAGCAGTTCTTC.

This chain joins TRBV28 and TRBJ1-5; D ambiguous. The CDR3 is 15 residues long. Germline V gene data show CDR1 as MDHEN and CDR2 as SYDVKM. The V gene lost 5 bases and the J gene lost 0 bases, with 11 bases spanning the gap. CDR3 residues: CASSLDFYSNQPQHF. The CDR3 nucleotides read TGTGCCAGCAGTCTGGACTTTTATAGCAATCAGCCCCAGCATTTT. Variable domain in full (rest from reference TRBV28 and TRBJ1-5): DVKVTQSSRYLVKRTGEKVFLECVQDMDHENMFWYRQDPGLGLRLIYFSYDVKMKEKGDIPEGYSVSREKKERFSLILESASTNQTSMYLCASSLDFYSNQPQHFGDGTRLSIL.

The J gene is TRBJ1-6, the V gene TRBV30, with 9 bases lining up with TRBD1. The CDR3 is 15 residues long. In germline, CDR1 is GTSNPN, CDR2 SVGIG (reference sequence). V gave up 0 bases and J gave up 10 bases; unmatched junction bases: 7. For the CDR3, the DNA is TGTGCCTGGAGTGTAGGGACAGGGTATTACTCACCCCTCCACTTT. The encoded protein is CAWSVGTGYYSPLHF.

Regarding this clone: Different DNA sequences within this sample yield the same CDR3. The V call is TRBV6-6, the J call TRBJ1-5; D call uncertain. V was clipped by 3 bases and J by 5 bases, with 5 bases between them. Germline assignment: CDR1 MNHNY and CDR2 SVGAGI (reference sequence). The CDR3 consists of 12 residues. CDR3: CASSYGDQPQHF. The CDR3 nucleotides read TGTGCCAGCAGTTATGGGGATCAGCCCCAGCATTTT.

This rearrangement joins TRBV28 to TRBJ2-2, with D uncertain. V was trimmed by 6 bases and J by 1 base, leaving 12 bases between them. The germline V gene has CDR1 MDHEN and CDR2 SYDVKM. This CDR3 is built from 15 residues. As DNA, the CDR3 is TGTGCCAGCAGGTTAAGCCTCAGGAACACCGGGGAGCTGTTTTTT. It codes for CASRLSLRNTGELFF.

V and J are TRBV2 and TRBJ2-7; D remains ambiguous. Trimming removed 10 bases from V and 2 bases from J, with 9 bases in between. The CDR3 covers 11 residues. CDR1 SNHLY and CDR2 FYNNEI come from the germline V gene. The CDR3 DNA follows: TGTGCCATCAGATCACCCTACGAGCAGTACTTC. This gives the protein CAIRSPYEQYF.

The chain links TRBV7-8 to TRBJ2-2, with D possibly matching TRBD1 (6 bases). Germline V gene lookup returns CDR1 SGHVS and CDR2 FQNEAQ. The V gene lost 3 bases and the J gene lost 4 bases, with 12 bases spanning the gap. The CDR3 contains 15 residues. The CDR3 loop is CASSFTGSSTGELFF. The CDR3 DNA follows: TGTGCCAGCAGCTTCACAGGGTCTAGCACCGGGGAGCTGTTTTTT.